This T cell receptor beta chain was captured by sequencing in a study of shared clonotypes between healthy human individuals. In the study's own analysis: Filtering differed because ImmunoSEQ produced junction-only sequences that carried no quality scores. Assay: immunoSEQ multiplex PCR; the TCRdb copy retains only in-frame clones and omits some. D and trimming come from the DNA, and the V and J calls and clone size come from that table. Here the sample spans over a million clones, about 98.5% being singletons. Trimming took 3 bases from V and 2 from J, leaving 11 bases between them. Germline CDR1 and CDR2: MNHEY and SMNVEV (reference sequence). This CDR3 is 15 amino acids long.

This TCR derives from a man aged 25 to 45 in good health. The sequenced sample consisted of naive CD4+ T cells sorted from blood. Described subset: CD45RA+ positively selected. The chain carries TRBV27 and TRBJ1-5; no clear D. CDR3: CASSFSRTGNQPQHF. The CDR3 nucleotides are TGTGCCAGCAGTTTCTCGAGAACGGGCAATCAGCCCCAGCATTTT.